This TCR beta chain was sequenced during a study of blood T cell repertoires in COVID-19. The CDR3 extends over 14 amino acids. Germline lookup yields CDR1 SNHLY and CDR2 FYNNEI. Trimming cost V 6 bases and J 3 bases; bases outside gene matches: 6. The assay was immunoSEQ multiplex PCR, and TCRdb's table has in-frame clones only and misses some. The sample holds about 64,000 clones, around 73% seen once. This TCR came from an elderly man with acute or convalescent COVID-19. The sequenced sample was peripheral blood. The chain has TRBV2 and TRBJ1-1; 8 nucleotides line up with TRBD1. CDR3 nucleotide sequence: TGTGCCAGCAGCTCCAGGGGGCCAGACACTGAAGCTTTCTTT. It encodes CASSSRGPDTEAFF.